Below are 29 T cell receptor beta chains sequenced from a single sample in a study of blood T cell repertoires in COVID-19. This table comes from immunoSEQ multiplex PCR, and its TCRdb copy is limited to in-frame clones, with some not included. In the table there are about 220,000 clones, 75% to 90% of which are singletons. Material: peripheral blood. These receptor sequences come from a woman aged 80 or over with COVID-19, enrolled during active disease.

The V call is TRBV19, the J call TRBJ2-6, with D possibly matching TRBD1 (6 bases). The length of the CDR3 is 16 residues. V gave up 6 bases and J gave up 1 base, with 13 bases separating them. Germline CDR1 is LNHDA and CDR2 is SQIVND (reference sequence). The CDR3 DNA is TGTGCCAGTAGCAAGAAACAGGGATCTGGGGCCAACGTCCTGACTTTC. Amino acid sequence: CASSKKQGSGANVLTF.

This clone was seen only a few times. The chain joins TRBV29-1 to TRBJ2-7; TRBD1 matches 8 bases. Germline V gene lookup returns CDR1 SQVTM and CDR2 ANQGSEA. This CDR3 is 13 amino acids long. V was clipped by 6 bases and J by 4 bases; unmatched bases: 8. CDR3: CSVTGGGQYEQYF. The DNA for the CDR3 is TGCAGCGTAACAGGGGGAGGCCAATACGAGCAGTACTTC.

The rearrangement uses TRBV18 and TRBJ1-2; D is unresolved. This CDR3 contains 13 residues. V was shortened by 6 bases and J by 4 bases, with 12 bases between the two germline ends. CDR1 is KGHSH, CDR2 LQKENI, per germline. The CDR3 DNA reads TGTGCCAGCTCCCCCGCGGCCAGCTATGGCTACACCTTC. This gives the protein CASSPAASYGYTF. The full variable domain, rest sourced from reference TRBV18 and TRBJ1-2, is NAGVMQNPRHLVRRRGQEARLRCSPMKGHSHVYWYRQLPEEGLKFMVYLQKENIIDESGMPKERFSAEFPKEGPSILRIQQVVRGDSAAYFCASSPAASYGYTFGSGTRLTVV.

The V and J genes are TRBV5-1 and TRBJ1-1, with a tentative D call TRBD1 (6 bases). Deletions cut 1 base from V and 4 bases from J, with 11 bases between. The CDR3 runs to 14 residues. Germline CDR1 reads SGHRS; CDR2 reads YFSETQ. The CDR3: CASSLITGITEAFF. The CDR3, as DNA: TGCGCCAGCAGCTTGATAACAGGGATCACTGAAGCTTTCTTT.

V and J are TRBV20-1 and TRBJ2-7; no clear D gene. CDR1 DFQATT and CDR2 SNEGSKA come from the germline V gene (reference sequence). There are 10 residues in the CDR3. V lost 6 bases to trimming and J lost 3 bases, with 6 bases between them. DNA of the CDR3: TGCAGTGCAGAGAACTACGAGCAGTACTTC. Amino acids: CSAENYEQYF.

The CDR3 nucleotides are TGCGCCAGCAGCCACGGAAACAGGGGGACCGGGGAGCTGTTTTTT. Its protein product is CASSHGNRGTGELFF. The chain employs TRBV4-1 and TRBJ2-2; 8 bases are shared with TRBD1. This CDR3 region has 15 residues. The ends lost 3 bases at V and 5 bases at J; junction bases unmatched: 5. Germline V CDR1 and CDR2: MGHRA, YSYEKL.

This clone has only one observation. The J gene is TRBJ1-5, the V gene TRBV7-3; D possibly corresponds to TRBD1 (6 bases). The CDR3 totals 16 residues. The V end was cut by 3 bases, the J end by 2 bases, with 14 bases between. Germline CDR1 is SGHTA and CDR2 is FQGTGA. The CDR3 is CASSLFAGDGNQPQHF. The CDR3 DNA reads TGTGCCAGCAGCTTGTTCGCAGGGGACGGCAATCAGCCCCAGCATTTT.

The chain carries TRBV7-9 and TRBJ2-1; 8 positions match TRBD2. The CDR3 sequence is 15 residues long. With 2 bases clipped from V and 2 bases from J, the junction kept 2 bases outside the gene matches. CDR1 is SEHNR, CDR2 FQNEAQ, per germline (reference sequence). In DNA form, the CDR3 reads TGTGCCAGCAGCTTAACCGGGAGGGCCTACAATGAGCAGTTCTTC. It is translated as CASSLTGRAYNEQFF.

This clone was counted once. This chain joins TRBV3-1 (or the pseudogene TRBV3-2) and TRBJ2-1; 10 bases are shared with TRBD1. The CDR3 has 15 amino acids. Per the germline V gene, CDR1 is LGHDT and CDR2 is YNNKEL (reference sequence). Unmatched junction bases numbered 7, after V lost 4 bases and J lost 7 bases. CDR3 nucleotide sequence: TGTGCCAGCAGCCCTCGGGACAGGGGTAGAAATGAGCAGTTCTTC. This gives the protein CASSPRDRGRNEQFF.

The chain couples TRBV27 to TRBJ1-1; D is unclear. Germline lookup yields CDR1 MNHEY and CDR2 SMNVEV (reference sequence). V was shortened by 5 bases and J by 4 bases, with 14 bases between the two germline ends. The CDR3 totals 14 residues. CDR3 in amino acids: CASSRAWSGTEAFF. The CDR3, as DNA: TGTGCCAGCAGTCGCGCCTGGAGCGGCACTGAAGCTTTCTTT.

The rearrangement uses TRBV4-2 and TRBJ2-4; 8 bases line up with TRBD2. The germline V gene encodes CDR1 LGHNA and CDR2 YNFKEQ. V was pared by 4 bases and J by 1 base, with 6 bases of the junction left unmatched. This CDR3 is 16 amino acids long. The CDR3 nucleotides read TGTGCCAGCAGCCCTAGGACTAGCAGGGCCAAAAACATTCAGTACTTC. Protein product: CASSPRTSRAKNIQYF.

This rearrangement joins TRBV7-3 to TRBJ1-1, with D possibly matching TRBD1 (6 bases). This CDR3 contains 13 residues. Per the germline V gene, CDR1 is SGHTA and CDR2 is FQGTGA. The V end lost 6 bases, the J end lost 1 base, and 9 bases lay between the germline ends. In DNA form, the CDR3 reads TGTGCCAGCAGACGGACAGAGAACACTGAAGCTTTCTTT. Amino acid sequence: CASRRTENTEAFF.

The V call is TRBV3-1 (or the pseudogene TRBV3-2), the J call TRBJ1-1; maybe TRBD1 (5 bases). The CDR3 runs to 15 residues. Trimming left V 4 bases short and J 6 bases short, with 18 bases between. Germline loops: CDR1 LGHDT, CDR2 YNNKEL (reference sequence). CDR3 loop: CASSLSGGGWAEAFF. The CDR3 bases are TGTGCCAGCAGCCTAAGTGGGGGAGGATGGGCTGAAGCTTTCTTT.

The chain links TRBV7-9 to TRBJ1-5; D not resolved. The CDR3 consists of 14 residues. Germline V gene sequence: CDR1 SEHNR, CDR2 FQNEAQ (reference sequence). Trimming removed 1 base from V and 6 bases from J, with 10 bases in between. The CDR3 region has the DNA TGTGCCAGCAGCTTAGGGCCGGGTAGTCAGCCCCAGCATTTT. Residues: CASSLGPGSQPQHF.

This clone was seen a few times. The chain uses TRBV24-1 and TRBJ2-1; 8 nucleotides agree with TRBD1. CDR1 KGHDR and CDR2 SFDVKD come from the germline V gene. The CDR3 has 17 residues. Trimming took 3 bases from V and 5 from J; bases not matched to a gene: 11. CDR3 coding DNA: TGTGCCACCAGTGATGGGGGGACAGGTCCTTTTGACAATGAGCAGTTCTTC. Its protein is CATSDGGTGPFDNEQFF.

The chain carries TRBV7-3 and TRBJ2-1; TRBD2 aligns across 7 bases. CDR1 is SGHTA and CDR2 is FQGTGA in the germline V gene. The V and J ends lost 4 bases and 4 bases, in that order; junction bases with no gene match: 7. The CDR3 is 15 amino acids. In DNA, the CDR3 is TGTGCCAGCAGCTCCGAGCGGGGCCCGTACAATGAGCAGTTCTTC. It specifies CASSSERGPYNEQFF. Full variable domain (missing parts from reference TRBV7-3 and TRBJ2-1): GAGVSQTPSNKVTEKGKYVELRCDPISGHTALYWYRQSLGQGPEFLIYFQGTGAADDSGLPNDRFFAVRPEGSVSTLKIQRTERGDSAVYLCASSSERGPYNEQFFGPGTRLTVL.

The V gene is TRBV18, the J gene TRBJ2-7, with D unclear. The CDR3 extends over 14 amino acids. The ends were cut back, 3 bases at V and 0 bases at J, with 9 bases in the middle. Germline CDR1 reads KGHSH; CDR2 reads LQKENI. Here the CDR3 reads CASSPLLSSYEQYF. CDR3 nucleotide sequence: TGTGCCAGCTCACCCTTGTTATCCTCCTACGAGCAGTACTTC. Combining the CDR3 with reference TRBV18 and TRBJ2-7 gives the whole variable domain NAGVMQNPRHLVRRRGQEARLRCSPMKGHSHVYWYRQLPEEGLKFMVYLQKENIIDESGMPKERFSAEFPKEGPSILRIQQVVRGDSAAYFCASSPLLSSYEQYFGPGTRLTVT.

The genes are TRBV12-3 or TRBV12-4 and TRBJ2-2; D ambiguous. This CDR3 contains 13 residues. The V end lost 2 bases, the J end lost 2 bases, and 3 bases lay between the germline ends. The CDR3 nucleotides are TGTGCCAGCAGTTTATCTAACACCGGGGAGCTGTTTTTT. It encodes CASSLSNTGELFF.

The J gene is TRBJ1-1, the V gene TRBV2; the match to TRBD1 covers 7 bases. With V trimmed by 7 bases and J by 0 bases, 2 bases remained unmatched. This CDR3 comprises 13 residues. The germline V gene has CDR1 SNHLY and CDR2 FYNNEI. The CDR3 DNA is TGTGCCAGCACGACAGGGATGAACACTGAAGCTTTCTTT. Amino acids: CASTTGMNTEAFF.

This chain connects TRBV7-9 to TRBJ1-3; TRBD1 might be the D (5 bases). V was clipped by 6 bases and J by 2 bases, with 11 bases between them. The CDR3 has 14 amino acids. Germline CDR1 and CDR2: SEHNR and FQNEAQ (reference sequence). In DNA, the CDR3 is TGTGCCAGCAGACGCGAAGGGGCTGGAAACACCATATATTTT. Amino acids: CASRREGAGNTIYF.

For the CDR3, the DNA is TGCGCCAGCAGCCACGATACGTGGGAAACACTTAGCGATGAGCAGTTCTTC. Translating it yields CASSHDTWETLSDEQFF. The chain employs TRBV4-3 and TRBJ2-1, with a tentative D call TRBD2 (5 bases). CDR3 length: 17 amino acids. Per the germline V gene, CDR1 is LGHNA and CDR2 is YSLEER. V dropped 3 bases and J dropped 8 bases, with 23 bases sitting between them.

This chain links TRBV9 with TRBJ2-7; 7 bases line up with TRBD1. The CDR3 contains 15 residues. The germline CDR1 and CDR2 sequences are SGDLS and YYNGEE. After removal of 4 bases from V and 6 bases from J, the junction contained 13 bases not matched to a gene. CDR3 sequence: CASSTKTGRESEQYF. DNA for the CDR3: TGTGCCAGCAGCACGAAGACAGGGAGAGAGTCCGAGCAGTACTTC.

The V call is TRBV27, the J call TRBJ1-1; no definite D call. The CDR3 covers 16 residues. With 0 bases removed from V and 1 base from J, the gap between germline ends came to 12 bases. CDR1 is MNHEY, CDR2 SMNVEV, per germline (reference sequence). CDR3 residues: CASSLSGPGQNTEAFF. CDR3 sequence (DNA): TGTGCCAGCAGTTTATCAGGCCCTGGGCAGAACACTGAAGCTTTCTTT.

V is TRBV5-1 and J is TRBJ2-3; D not certain. Per germline, CDR1 SGHRS and CDR2 YFSETQ. The CDR3 runs to 17 residues. V dropped 0 bases and J dropped 1 base, with 15 bases sitting between them. The CDR3 spells CASSLASGSIGTDTQYF. The DNA for the CDR3 is TGCGCCAGCAGCTTGGCCTCAGGATCCATCGGCACAGATACGCAGTATTTT.

V gene TRBV6-5 combines with J gene TRBJ2-7, with D perhaps TRBD1 (6 bases). V was cut by 6 bases and J by 5 bases, with 14 bases left in between. CDR3 length: 13 residues. Germline lookup yields CDR1 MNHEY and CDR2 SVGAGI. The CDR3 DNA reads TGTGCCAGCAGCCGGCAGGGGTTCCACGAGCAGTACTTC. Protein product: CASSRQGFHEQYF.

The V gene is TRBV7-9, the J gene TRBJ2-3; 9 bases line up with TRBD1. The CDR3 runs 17 residues. Per the germline V gene, CDR1 is SEHNR and CDR2 is FQNEAQ (reference sequence). With 1 base clipped from V and 5 bases from J, the junction kept 10 bases outside the gene matches. CDR3 protein: CASSLVYIQGAGDTQYF. In nucleotides, the CDR3 is TGTGCCAGCAGCTTAGTCTACATACAGGGGGCGGGAGATACGCAGTATTTT. The full variable domain, its missing parts supplied by reference TRBV7-9 and TRBJ2-3, is DTGVSQNPRHKITKRGQNVTFRCDPISEHNRLYWYRQTLGQGPEFLTYFQNEAQLEKSRLLSDRFSAERPKGSFSTLEIQRTEQGDSAMYLCASSLVYIQGAGDTQYFGPGTRLTVL.

The chain combines TRBV2 with TRBJ1-2; D not certain. The CDR3 runs to 13 residues. Trimming took off 6 bases at V and 3 bases at J, with 11 bases between the two ends. Germline loops: CDR1 SNHLY, CDR2 FYNNEI. The CDR3 region is CASRATGDYGYTF. The CDR3 nucleotides are TGTGCCAGCAGGGCCACGGGAGACTATGGCTACACCTTC.

The V call is TRBV10-3, the J call TRBJ2-3, with a weak D call TRBD2 (5 bases). V dropped 2 bases and J dropped 4 bases, with 10 bases sitting between them. CDR3 size: 14 residues. CDR1 and CDR2 from the germline V gene are ENHRY and SYGVKD. The CDR3 loop is CAISEGGLPDTQYF. CDR3 bases: TGTGCCATCAGTGAGGGAGGACTTCCAGATACGCAGTATTTT.

This sequence joins TRBV9 and TRBJ1-2; TRBD1 agrees at 7 bases. The CDR3 loop spans 14 amino acids. Germline V lookup: CDR1 SGDLS, CDR2 YYNGEE. Trimming at V came to 2 bases and at J to 4 bases, leaving 5 bases not matched to a gene. CDR3 loop: CASSVGYRGYGYTF. The DNA of the CDR3 is TGTGCCAGCAGCGTGGGCTACAGGGGCTATGGCTACACCTTC.